The clone carrying this TCR beta chain came up a few times. Its antigen remains unknown. The CDR3 sequence is 12 residues long. The V and J ends lost 5 bases and 4 bases respectively, with 8 bases between them. Adjacent lung, free of atypia, was sampled at least 2 cm from the tumor margin. These data originate in a study of T cells in localized non-small cell lung cancer. Study observations and caveats: Owing to sequencing of a solitary tumor region, heterogeneity cannot be discounted. Uninvolved adjacent lung showed higher T cell clonality than tumor. Out of the top 100 tumor clones, a median around 50 were seen in adjacent lung.

Assay: immunoSEQ multiplex PCR; the TCRdb copy retains only in-frame clones and omits some. The data show 2,000 to 2,500 clones, less than 40% seen once. Sequencing was performed on normal lung tissue next to the tumor, taken before any cancer treatment. The genes are TRBV6-7 and TRBJ1-1; weak D call: TRBD1 (6 bases). Being an ORF, TRBV6-7 has a function that is uncertain. The origin of this receptor is a female donor over 55 with stage I squamous cell lung carcinoma. DNA for the CDR3: TGTGCCAGCAGTCAACAGGGCACTGAAGCTTTCTTT. Translating gives CASSQQGTEAFF.